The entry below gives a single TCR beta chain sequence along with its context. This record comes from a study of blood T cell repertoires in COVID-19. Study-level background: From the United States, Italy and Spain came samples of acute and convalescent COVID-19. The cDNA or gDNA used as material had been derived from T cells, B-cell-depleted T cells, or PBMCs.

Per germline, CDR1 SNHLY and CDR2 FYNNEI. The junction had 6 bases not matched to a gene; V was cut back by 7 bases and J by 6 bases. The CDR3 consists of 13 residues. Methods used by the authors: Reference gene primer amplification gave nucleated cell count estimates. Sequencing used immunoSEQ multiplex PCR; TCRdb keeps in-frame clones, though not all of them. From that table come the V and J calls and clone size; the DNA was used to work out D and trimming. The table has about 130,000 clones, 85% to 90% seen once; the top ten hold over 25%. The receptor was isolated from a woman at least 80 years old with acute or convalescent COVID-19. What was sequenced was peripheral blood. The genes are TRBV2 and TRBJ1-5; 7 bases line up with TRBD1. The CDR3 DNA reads TGTGCCAGCATGAGGGGGCTAGGTCAGCCCCAGCATTTT. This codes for CASMRGLGQPQHF.